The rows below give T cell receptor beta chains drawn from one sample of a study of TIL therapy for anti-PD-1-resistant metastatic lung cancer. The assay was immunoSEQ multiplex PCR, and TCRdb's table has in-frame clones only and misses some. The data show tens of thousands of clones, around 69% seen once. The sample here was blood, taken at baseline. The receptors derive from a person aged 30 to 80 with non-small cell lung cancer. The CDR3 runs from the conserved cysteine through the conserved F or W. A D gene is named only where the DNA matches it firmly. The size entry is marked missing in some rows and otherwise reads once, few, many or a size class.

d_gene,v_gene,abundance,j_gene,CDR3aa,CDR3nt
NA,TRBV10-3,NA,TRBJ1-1,CAIRGDLNTEAFF,TGTGCCATCAGAGGGGACTTGAACACTGAAGCTTTCTTT
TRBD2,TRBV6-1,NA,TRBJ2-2,CASRATGTSYGELFF,TGTGCCAGCAGGGCTACCGGGACTAGCTACGGGGAGCTGTTTTTT
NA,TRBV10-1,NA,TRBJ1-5,CASSLERDQPQHF,TGCGCCAGCAGCCTGGAAAGGGATCAGCCCCAGCATTTT
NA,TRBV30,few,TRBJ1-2,CAWSVFRGIYGYTF,TGTGCCTGGAGTGTATTTCGAGGGATCTATGGCTACACCTTC
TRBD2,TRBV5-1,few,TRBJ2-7,CASSLVSGGLLDYEQYF,TGCGCCAGCAGCTTGGTATCGGGGGGGCTTCTGGACTACGAGCAGTACTTC
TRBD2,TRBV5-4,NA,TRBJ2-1,CASSPGLAGEGEQFF,TGTGCCAGCAGCCCGGGACTAGCGGGAGAGGGTGAGCAGTTCTTC
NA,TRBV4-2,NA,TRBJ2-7,CASSAQRSYEQYF,TGTGCCAGCAGCGCTCAGAGATCCTACGAGCAGTACTTC
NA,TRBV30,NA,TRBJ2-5,CAWSVGGQVETQYF,TGTGCCTGGAGTGTGGGGGGGCAGGTGGAGACCCAGTACTTC
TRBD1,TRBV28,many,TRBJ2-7,CASGTGGYEQYF,TGTGCCAGTGGGACAGGGGGCTACGAGCAGTACTTC
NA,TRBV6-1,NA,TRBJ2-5,CASSEWTYQETQYF,TGTGCCAGCAGTGAATGGACGTACCAAGAGACCCAGTACTTC
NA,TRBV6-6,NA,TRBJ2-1,CASSYSREGQFF,TGTGCCAGCAGTTACTCGAGGGAAGGGCAGTTCTTC
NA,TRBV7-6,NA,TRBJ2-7,CASSLAAGAGVLYEQYF,TGTGCCAGCAGCTTAGCCGCAGGGGCGGGAGTTCTGTACGAGCAGTACTTC
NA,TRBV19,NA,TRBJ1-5,CASSKQGPGNQPQHF,TGTGCCAGTAGCAAGCAGGGACCGGGCAATCAGCCCCAGCATTTT
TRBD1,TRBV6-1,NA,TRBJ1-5,CASSDGQGQHF,TGTGCCAGCAGTGATGGACAGGGCCAGCATTTT
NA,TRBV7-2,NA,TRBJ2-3,CASSTRDSIQYF,TGTGCCAGCAGCACCCGGGACTCCATCCAGTATTTT
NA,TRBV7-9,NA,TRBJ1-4,CASSSLRASGREKLFF,TGTGCCAGCAGCTCCCTGAGGGCCTCGGGAAGAGAAAAACTGTTTTTT
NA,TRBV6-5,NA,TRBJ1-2,CASSIYGTNYGYTF,TGTGCCAGCAGTATTTACGGGACAAACTATGGCTACACCTTC
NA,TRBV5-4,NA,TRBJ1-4,CASSHMEVSEKLFF,TGTGCCAGCAGCCACATGGAGGTTTCTGAAAAACTGTTTTTT
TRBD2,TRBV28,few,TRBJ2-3,CRAGGTDTQYF,TGTCGGGCGGGAGGCACAGATACGCAGTATTTT
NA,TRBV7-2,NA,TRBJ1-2,CASSSTDAYGYTF,TGTGCCAGCAGCTCAACGGATGCTTATGGCTACACCTTC
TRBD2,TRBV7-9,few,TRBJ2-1,CASSSSGRANEQFF,TGTGCCAGCAGCTCTAGCGGGAGGGCCAATGAGCAGTTCTTC
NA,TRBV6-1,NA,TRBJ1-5,CASLELGRGQPQHF,TGTGCCAGCCTCGAGCTCGGCCGGGGACAGCCCCAGCATTTT
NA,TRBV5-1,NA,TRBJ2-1,CASSLEEGGSYNEQFF,TGCGCCAGCAGCTTGGAGGAGGGGGGCTCCTACAATGAGCAGTTCTTC
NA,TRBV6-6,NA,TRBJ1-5,CASRPGLDQPQHF,TGTGCCAGCAGACCCGGCCTGGATCAGCCCCAGCATTTT
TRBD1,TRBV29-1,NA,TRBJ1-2,CSAVGTANYGYTF,TGCAGCGCAGTCGGGACAGCTAACTATGGCTACACCTTC
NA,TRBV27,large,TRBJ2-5,CASSFRDGSQETQYF,TGTGCCAGCAGTTTCCGAGACGGAAGTCAAGAGACCCAGTACTTC
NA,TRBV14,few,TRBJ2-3,CASSQHGSTQYF,TGTGCCAGCAGCCAACACGGGAGCACGCAGTATTTT